This T cell receptor (beta chain) originates from a study of PD-1 blockade in classical Hodgkin lymphoma. As for the study in general: The nivolumab dose that patients received was 3 mg/kg, given intravenously every 2 weeks. Study-wide points: Newly diagnosed patients had baseline TCR diversity that was reportedly lower than that of healthy donors. Exclusion applied to patients who initiated nivolumab less than 1 year following ASCT.

V gave up 6 bases and J gave up 7 bases; unmatched junction bases: 10. There are 15 residues in the CDR3. The V gene's germline CDR1 is MDHEN and CDR2 SYDVKM. With respect to this clone: Its cognate antigen is unknown.

Only in-frame clones appear in the TCRdb table, and some are missing; sequencing was by immunoSEQ multiplex PCR. The sample holds tens of thousands of clones, about 90% seen once. Time point described: cycle 4 day 1 (C4D1), after five to seven weeks of nivolumab. Following autologous stem cell transplantation, relapse occurred in every patient, and exposure to brentuximab vedotin varied. Magnetic negative selection was used to purify CD4+ T cells from PBMCs that had been thawed. Patients reached a best response of complete response, partial response or progressive disease. This receptor was identified in a human donor with classical Hodgkin lymphoma. Specimen: CD4+ T cells from blood, collected before the fourth cycle of nivolumab. The chain combines TRBV28 with TRBJ2-1, with 9 positions matching TRBD2. The CDR3 bases are TGTGCCAGCAGGGTCCCCAGCGGGAGGAGGAATGAGCAGTTCTTC. Residues: CASRVPSGRRNEQFF.